This is a list of T cell receptor beta chains from one sample in a study of cytomegalovirus exposure and HLA in healthy donors. Clones were sequenced by immunoSEQ multiplex PCR, and TCRdb holds only the in-frame ones, with some missing. The sample comprises about 240,000 clones, about 86% of which are singletons, and about 2.8% rests with the top ten. What was sequenced was PBMCs. The source of these receptors is a man between 18 and 29 years old in good health and CMV-seronegative. The CDR3 runs from the conserved cysteine through the conserved F or W. The D gene is left open where the match is weak. Not all rows give a size; the values are once, few, many and, for expanded clones, a class.

clone size,V gene,J gene,CDR3 length,D gene,CDR3 DNA,CDR3 protein
-,TRBV11-2,TRBJ2-7,15,TRBD2,TGTGCCAGCAGCTCATTCTCGGGAGGCGGCTACGAGCAGTACTTC,CASSSFSGGGYEQYF
-,TRBV4-1,TRBJ2-1,16,-,TGCGCCAGCAGCCAAGAAGGGGGGAGGGGCTACAATGAGCAGTTCTTC,CASSQEGGRGYNEQFF
-,TRBV5-1,TRBJ2-5,13,-,TGCGCCAGCAGCTGGACTATGGGAGAGACCCAGTACTTC,CASSWTMGETQYF
few,TRBV9,TRBJ2-7,14,-,TGTGCCAGCAGCCCACAGGGTTCTGCCTACGAGCAGTACTTC,CASSPQGSAYEQYF
-,TRBV28,TRBJ1-6,17,TRBD1,TGTGCCAGCAGTTCCCGGGAACAGGGGTCGTATAATTCACCCCTCCACTTT,CASSSREQGSYNSPLHF
-,TRBV6-5,TRBJ2-7,14,-,TGTGCCAGCAGTTCAGGGGACACCTCCTACGAGCAGTACTTC,CASSSGDTSYEQYF
-,TRBV28,TRBJ1-2,16,TRBD1,TGTGCCAGCATAATAGCCGGGACAGGGGGCGCCTATGGCTACACCTTC,CASIIAGTGGAYGYTF
-,TRBV18,TRBJ1-3,16,TRBD1,TGTGCCAGCTCACCAGACAGGGCTAGCTCTGGAAACACCATATATTTT,CASSPDRASSGNTIYF
-,TRBV29-1,TRBJ2-7,13,TRBD2,TGCAGCGTTATAAGAGCGGGAGAGCACGAGCAGTACTTC,CSVIRAGEHEQYF
-,TRBV5-4,TRBJ1-1,14,-,TGTGCCAGCAGCTTAATAAGGGGGAACACTGAAGCTTTCTTT,CASSLIRGNTEAFF
-,TRBV4-3,TRBJ2-7,17,TRBD2,TGCGCCAGCAGCCAAGAGGGCGGGGGGGCCAATGCCTACGAGCAGTACTTC,CASSQEGGGANAYEQYF
-,TRBV7-2,TRBJ2-3,15,-,TGTGCCAGCAGCGGCCGGCGACATAGCACAGATACGCAGTATTTT,CASSGRRHSTDTQYF
-,TRBV28,TRBJ1-5,14,-,TGTGCCAGCAGTTTACAGGTTAGCAATCAGCCCCAGCATTTT,CASSLQVSNQPQHF
-,TRBV7-2,TRBJ2-5,14,TRBD2,TGTGCCAGCAGCTTCACTAGCGGGGGAGGGACCCAGTACTTC,CASSFTSGGGTQYF
once,TRBV2,TRBJ2-1,16,TRBD1,TGTGCCAGCAGTGGGCCGGGGACAGGGGGGCGGAATGAGCAGTTCTTC,CASSGPGTGGRNEQFF
-,TRBV13,TRBJ2-1,14,TRBD1,TGTGCCAGCAGCTTGGGACAGTACTACAATGAGCAGTTCTTC,CASSLGQYYNEQFF
-,TRBV5-1,TRBJ2-3,13,-,TGCGCCAGCAGCAGGAGGGACCAACCCACGCAGTATTTT,CASSRRDQPTQYF
-,TRBV4-1,TRBJ2-2,15,-,TGCGCCAGCAGCCAGAGGCAGGGAAGCACCGGGGAGCTGTTTTTT,CASSQRQGSTGELFF
-,TRBV19,TRBJ2-7,14,-,TGTGCCAGTAGTATAGTGGGCCAATCCTACGAGCAGTACTTC,CASSIVGQSYEQYF
-,TRBV5-1,TRBJ1-4,14,-,TGCGCCAGCAGCGAGGCGGGTTCGGGTGAAAAACTGTTTTTT,CASSEAGSGEKLFF
-,TRBV4-3,TRBJ1-6,16,-,TGCGCCAGCAGCCAAGATCCCGACAGAAGGAATTCACCCCTCCACTTT,CASSQDPDRRNSPLHF
-,TRBV9,TRBJ2-5,14,TRBD1,TGTGCCAGCAGCCCCAAGACAGGGAAGGAGACCCAGTACTTC,CASSPKTGKETQYF
once,TRBV2,TRBJ2-4,15,-,TGTGCCAGCAGAAGACTGATACTAGCCAAAAACATTCAGTACTTC,CASRRLILAKNIQYF
-,TRBV11-2,TRBJ2-1,17,TRBD2,TGTGCCAGCACCAGTTTTGCCGGACTAGCCGCTTACAATGAGCAGTTCTTC,CASTSFAGLAAYNEQFF
few,TRBV7-2,TRBJ1-3,15,-,TGTGCCAGCAGTTCGGAGATTTTCTCTGGAAACACCATATATTTT,CASSSEIFSGNTIYF
-,TRBV5-1,TRBJ2-2,14,-,TGCGCCAGCAGCTTCGGACGGGAAAACGGGGAGCTGTTTTTT,CASSFGRENGELFF
-,TRBV18,TRBJ1-3,13,-,TGTGCCAGCTCACCAGCTCGCACTAACACCATATATTTT,CASSPARTNTIYF
-,TRBV7-2,TRBJ2-2,14,TRBD1,TGTGCCAGCAGCTTTACAGGGGGAACCGGGGAGCTGTTTTTT,CASSFTGGTGELFF
-,TRBV7-9,TRBJ2-2,16,-,TGTGCCAGCAGCCACCCGGACAGGGAGGGTTACGGGGAGCTGTTTTTT,CASSHPDREGYGELFF
-,TRBV30,TRBJ2-3,14,TRBD2,TGTGCCTGGAGTGTGGGGGGGGGCACAGATACGCAGTATTTT,CAWSVGGGTDTQYF
-,TRBV6-4,TRBJ2-7,15,-,TGTGCCAGCAGTGTATCTTTACAGGGACCCTACGAGCAGTACTTC,CASSVSLQGPYEQYF
-,TRBV4-1,TRBJ1-6,15,-,TGCGCCAGCAGCCCAGAGGGAGGGAGGAATTCACCCCTCCACTTT,CASSPEGGRNSPLHF